The clone carrying this T cell receptor (beta chain) was observed at least ten times. This specimen belongs to a study of T-cell reconstitution after alpha-beta-depleted transplantation in children. This CDR3 is built from 14 residues. The V gene lost 6 bases and the J gene lost 1 base, with 12 bases spanning the gap. The germline V gene encodes CDR1 SGHRS and CDR2 YFSETQ. Researchers prepared the TCRbeta library using unique molecular identifiers, the study reports. TCRdb passed the PCR reads through MiXCR, listing each CDR3 protein once. The table includes under 350,000 distinct CDR3 sequences, roughly 9.5% detected once.

V gene TRBV5-1 combines with J gene TRBJ2-3; maybe TRBD1 (6 bases). The source material was PBMCs from the stem cell graft donor, sampled from the stem cell graft. This TCR came from a human donor who donated a stem cell graft to a child with SCID. CDR3 in amino acids: CASNQQGGTDTQYF. The CDR3 nucleotides read TGCGCCAGCAACCAACAGGGAGGCACAGATACGCAGTATTTT.